A single sample gave rise to the 2 T cell receptor beta chains below, sequenced in a study of blood T cell repertoires in COVID-19. Sequencing was performed with immunoSEQ multiplex PCR; in TCRdb, only in-frame clones are kept and a portion is missing. Counted here are roughly 60,000 clones, 75% to 85% occurring once; the ten biggest clones make up about 16%. Sequenced input: peripheral blood. The receptors originated from a man aged 80 or over with acute or convalescent COVID-19.

This clone was found a few times. The rearrangement joins TRBV5-1 to TRBJ1-2, with TRBD1 matching 8 bases. Trimming removed 3 bases from V and 8 bases from J; junction bases left unmatched: 9. From germline, CDR1 is SGHRS and CDR2 YFSETQ. CDR3 size: 14 residues. The CDR3 region has the DNA TGCGCCAGCAGCTCTAGACAGGGGAAGGGCGGCTACACCTTC. Protein product: CASSSRQGKGGYTF.

This clone has a single count. The V gene is TRBV9, the J gene TRBJ2-1; 8 nucleotides align to TRBD2. V dropped 0 bases and J dropped 2; count of bases not matched to a gene: 4. Germline values: CDR1 SGDLS, CDR2 YYNGEE. The CDR3 covers 16 residues. The CDR3 protein is CASSVDGAGAYNEQFF. The CDR3 nucleotides are TGTGCCAGCAGCGTAGACGGAGCGGGGGCCTACAATGAGCAGTTCTTC.